What follows describes a single T cell receptor (beta chain). The antigen is unknown. V was clipped by 4 bases and J by 4 bases, with 20 bases between them. Germline V gene data show CDR1 as MNHNS and CDR2 as SASEGT. The CDR3 covers 17 residues. The data were obtained in a study of chemoradiotherapy in HPV16-positive cancers. General observations from the study: Non-HPV-specific T cells did not expand in tumors during treatment, whereas candidate HPV-specific clones and E7-related motifs did. Functional assays defining HPV-specific T cells used only two HPV16-positive patients. In HPV16-positive patients, HPV-responsive T-cell expansion tracked better recurrence-free survival.

Here immunoSEQ multiplex PCR was the method, and the copy in TCRdb shows in-frame clones only, minus some. The sample lists about 16,000 clones; about four fifths were seen once. V usage is TRBV6-1 and J usage is TRBJ2-1; D gene unclear. The specimen was collected from a patient who underwent chemoradiotherapy. This receptor was obtained from a human donor with HPV-associated anogenital cancer. In nucleotides, the CDR3 is TGTGCCAGCAGTGCGGTCATGACTCCCAGATTTTACAATGAGCAGTTCTTC. Translation: CASSAVMTPRFYNEQFF.